This is a list of T cell receptor beta chains from one sample in a study of shared T cell receptors in the human thymus. Sequencing used immunoSEQ multiplex PCR; TCRdb keeps in-frame clones, though not all of them. The profile shows over 650,000 clones, more than 75% of them singletons. This same sample was also taken into another study, of human thymus T cells.

The sample comprised thymocytes. These receptors were taken from a boy under two years old with a congenital heart defect. Each CDR3 is given with its conserved first and last residue. A D gene is named only where the DNA matches it firmly. Clone sizes are given selectively: once, few, many, or a class where the clone is expanded.

CDR3: CASSQDITGDRAGLFLDIQYF
DNA: TGCGCCAGCAGCCAAGACATTACCGGGGACAGGGCGGGTCTCTTTTTGGATATTCAGTACTTC
J: TRBJ2-4
D: TRBD1
V: TRBV4-3
size: NA

CDR3: CASSLGVGVGLHYQPQHF
DNA: TGTGCCAGCAGCTTAGGTGTCGGGGTTGGTCTTCATTATCAGCCCCAGCATTTT
J: TRBJ1-5
D: NA
V: TRBV7-9
size: NA

CDR3: CASSLPDGTGTDTQYF
DNA: TGTGCCAGCAGCCTCCCTGATGGGACAGGCACAGATACGCAGTATTTT
J: TRBJ2-3
D: TRBD1
V: TRBV4-2
size: once

CDR3: CASSFGRLETQYF
DNA: TGTGCCAGCAGCTTCGGCCGACTGGAGACCCAGTACTTC
J: TRBJ2-5
D: NA
V: TRBV7-9
size: NA

CDR3: CASSARTSGSHEQYF
DNA: TGTGCCAGCAGTGCGCGGACTAGCGGGAGTCATGAGCAGTACTTC
J: TRBJ2-7
D: TRBD2
V: TRBV2
size: NA

CDR3: CAWREAGANVLTF
DNA: TGTGCCTGGAGGGAGGCTGGGGCCAACGTCCTGACTTTC
J: TRBJ2-6
D: NA
V: TRBV30
size: NA

CDR3: CASSGGQGSVNQPQHF
DNA: TGTGCCAGCAGCGGAGGACAGGGTTCGGTCAATCAGCCCCAGCATTTT
J: TRBJ1-5
D: TRBD1
V: TRBV27
size: NA

CDR3: CASSTGLASNEQFF
DNA: TGTGCCAGTAGTACCGGACTAGCGAGCAATGAGCAGTTCTTC
J: TRBJ2-1
D: TRBD2
V: TRBV19
size: NA

CDR3: CASSPLTGPNGGYTF
DNA: TGTGCCAGCAGTCCCCTGACAGGTCCCAATGGAGGCTACACCTTC
J: TRBJ1-2
D: NA
V: TRBV28
size: NA

CDR3: CASSSRGNEKLFF
DNA: TGTGCCAGCAGTTCACGAGGAAATGAAAAACTGTTTTTT
J: TRBJ1-4
D: NA
V: TRBV6-6
size: NA